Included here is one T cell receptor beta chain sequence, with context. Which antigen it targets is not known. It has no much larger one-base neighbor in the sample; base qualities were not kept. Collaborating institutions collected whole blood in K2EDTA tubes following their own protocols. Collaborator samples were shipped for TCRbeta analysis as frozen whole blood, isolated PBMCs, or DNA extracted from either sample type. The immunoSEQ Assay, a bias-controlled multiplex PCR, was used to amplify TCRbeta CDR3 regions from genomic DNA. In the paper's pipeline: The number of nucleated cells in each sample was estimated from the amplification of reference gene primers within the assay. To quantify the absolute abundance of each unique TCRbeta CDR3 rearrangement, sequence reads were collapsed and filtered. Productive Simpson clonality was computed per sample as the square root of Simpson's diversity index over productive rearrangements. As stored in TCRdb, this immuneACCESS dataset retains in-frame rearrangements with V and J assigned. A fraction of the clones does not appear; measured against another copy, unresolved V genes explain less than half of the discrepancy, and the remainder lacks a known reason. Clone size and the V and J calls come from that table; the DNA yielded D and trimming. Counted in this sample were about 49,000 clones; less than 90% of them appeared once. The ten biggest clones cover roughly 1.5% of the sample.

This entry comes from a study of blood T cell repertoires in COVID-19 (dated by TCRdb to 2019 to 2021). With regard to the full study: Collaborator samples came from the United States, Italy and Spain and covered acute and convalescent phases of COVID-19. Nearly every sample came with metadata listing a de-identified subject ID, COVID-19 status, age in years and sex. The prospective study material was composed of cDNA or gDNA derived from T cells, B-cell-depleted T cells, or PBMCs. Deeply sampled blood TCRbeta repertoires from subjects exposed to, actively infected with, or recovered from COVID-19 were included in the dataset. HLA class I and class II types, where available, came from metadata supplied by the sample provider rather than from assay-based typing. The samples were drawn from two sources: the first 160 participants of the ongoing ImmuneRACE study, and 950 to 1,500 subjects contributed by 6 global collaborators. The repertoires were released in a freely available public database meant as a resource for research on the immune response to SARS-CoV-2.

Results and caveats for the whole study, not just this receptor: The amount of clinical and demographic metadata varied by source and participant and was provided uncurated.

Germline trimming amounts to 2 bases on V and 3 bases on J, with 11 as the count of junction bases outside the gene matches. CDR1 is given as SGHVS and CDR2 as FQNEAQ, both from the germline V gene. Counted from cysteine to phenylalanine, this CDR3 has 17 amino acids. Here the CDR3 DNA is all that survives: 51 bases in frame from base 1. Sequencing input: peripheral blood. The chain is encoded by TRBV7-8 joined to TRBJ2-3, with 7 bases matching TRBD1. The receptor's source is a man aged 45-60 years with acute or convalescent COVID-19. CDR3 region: CASSLKDRASYTDTQYF. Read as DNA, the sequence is TGTGCCAGCAGCTTAAAAGACAGGGCTTCTTATACAGATACGCAGTATTTT.